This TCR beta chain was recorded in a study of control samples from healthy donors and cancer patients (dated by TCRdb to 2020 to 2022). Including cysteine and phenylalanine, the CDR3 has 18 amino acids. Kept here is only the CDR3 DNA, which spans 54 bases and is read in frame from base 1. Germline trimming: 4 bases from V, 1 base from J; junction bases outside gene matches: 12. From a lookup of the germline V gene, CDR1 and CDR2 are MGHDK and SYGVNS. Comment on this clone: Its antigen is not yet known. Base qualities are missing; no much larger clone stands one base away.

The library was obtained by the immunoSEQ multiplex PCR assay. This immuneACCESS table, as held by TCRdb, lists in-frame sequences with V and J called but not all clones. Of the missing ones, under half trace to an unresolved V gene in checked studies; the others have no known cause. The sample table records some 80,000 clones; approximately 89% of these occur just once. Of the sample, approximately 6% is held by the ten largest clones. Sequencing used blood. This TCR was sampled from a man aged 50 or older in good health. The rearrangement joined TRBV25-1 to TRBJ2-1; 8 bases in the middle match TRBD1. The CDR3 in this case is CASSGPYGRDRSYNEQFF. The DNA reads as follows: TGTGCCAGCAGTGGCCCGTATGGTCGGGACAGGTCCTACAATGAGCAGTTCTTC.